At least ten counts were recorded for the clone carrying this T cell receptor (beta chain). This entry comes from a study of CD8+CD57+ T cells in acquired aplastic anemia. The wider study: Sorted cells (CD4+ and CD8+) yielded DNA amounts that averaged about 3.1 ug.

Patients chosen for sequencing had shown CD8+CD57+ cell expansion by flow cytometry. Every patient was diagnosed with severe acquired aplastic anemia. CDR3 length equals 16 residues. Germline loops: CDR1 LNHDA, CDR2 SQIVND (reference sequence). V was pared by 2 bases and J by 2 bases, with 7 bases of the junction left unmatched. CDR3 and TCR beta VDJ profiling relied on a genomic DNA template. TCRdb re-called the reads through MiXCR, storing one row per CDR3 protein. The table shows under 350,000 distinct CDR3 sequences, with roughly 53% occurring only once. The sequencing input was sorted CD4+, CD8+, or CD8+CD57+ T cells (not recorded which) from PBMCs. The sequence was obtained from a human donor with aplastic anemia. V gene TRBV19 combines with J gene TRBJ2-7; 9 nucleotides agree with TRBD2. In DNA form, the CDR3 reads TGTGCCAGTAGTATATCAGGGTTAGCGGGAGCCTACGAGCAGTACTTC. Its translation is CASSISGLAGAYEQYF. Combining the CDR3 with reference TRBV19 and TRBJ2-7 gives the whole variable domain DGGITQSPKYLFRKEGQNVTLSCEQNLNHDAMYWYRQDPGQGLRLIYYSQIVNDFQKGDIAEGYSVSREKKESFPLTVTSAQKNPTAFYLCASSISGLAGAYEQYFGPGTRLTVT.